The present entry profiles one T cell receptor (beta chain) with its context. Its antigen is unknown. Data came from immunoSEQ multiplex PCR; TCRdb stores just in-frame clones and leaves some out. This sample carries around 140,000 clones, 80% to 95% of them seen once, and the ten largest clones take around 5.1%. The record originates from a study of T cell responses to AZD1222 COVID-19 vaccine. Study summary: Second-dose schedules of about 4 or about 12 weeks were combined.

Germline V gene data show CDR1 as MDHEN and CDR2 as SYDVKM. This CDR3 is 15 amino acids long. Trimming cost V 5 bases and J 3 bases; bases outside gene matches: 6. Study-level points and caveats: The study identified only a handful of AZD1222 recipients as seropositive at baseline. Donors skewed white British and female; clonal diversity was possibly underestimated. Regions left unmutated in variants are reportedly the target of nearly half of spike-specific TCRs.

The source is an adult in good health. Here the sequenced sample was peripheral blood, taken on day 0 of AZD1222 vaccination. This chain joins TRBV28 and TRBJ2-7; TRBD2 matches 11 bases. CDR3: CASSGGTSGNYEQYF. CDR3 DNA: TGTGCCAGCAGTGGGGGGACTAGCGGAAACTACGAGCAGTACTTC.